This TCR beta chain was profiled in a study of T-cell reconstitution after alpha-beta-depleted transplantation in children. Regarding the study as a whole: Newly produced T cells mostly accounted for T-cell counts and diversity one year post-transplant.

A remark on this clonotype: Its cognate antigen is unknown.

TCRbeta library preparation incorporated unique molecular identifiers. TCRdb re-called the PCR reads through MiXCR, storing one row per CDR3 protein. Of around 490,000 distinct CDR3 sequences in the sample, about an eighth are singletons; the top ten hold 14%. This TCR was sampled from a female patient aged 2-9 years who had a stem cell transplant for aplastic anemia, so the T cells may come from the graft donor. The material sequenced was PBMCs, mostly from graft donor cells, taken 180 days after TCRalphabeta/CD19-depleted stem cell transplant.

CDR3 sequence (DNA): TGTGCCATCAGTGAAATGGGACTAGCGGAAGAATACGAGCAGTACTTC. Translated: CAISEMGLAEEYEQYF. The chain combines TRBV10-3 with TRBJ2-7; 11 positions agree with TRBD2. The CDR3 is made up of 16 amino acids. The ends lost 3 bases at V and 4 bases at J; junction bases unmatched: 8. CDR1 and CDR2 (germline): ENHRY, SYGVKD.